The rows below give T cell receptor beta chains drawn from one sample of a study of blood T cell repertoires in COVID-19. The method was immunoSEQ multiplex PCR; TCRdb's version includes in-frame clones alone and lacks a portion of them. The sample holds around 130,000 clones; roughly four fifths are singletons and the top ten take 9.7%. The sequenced sample was peripheral blood. The receptors were sampled from a man in his forties or fifties with active or convalescent COVID-19. Both conserved end residues are part of each CDR3. Fields, in order: CDR3 DNA, CDR3 protein, V gene, D gene, J gene, clone size. The D gene is left open where the match is weak. The size entry is marked missing in some rows and otherwise reads once, few, many or a size class.

CDR3 DNA: TGTGCCAGCAGCCAAACCGGACAGGGCCGAGATACGCAGTATTTT
CDR3 protein: CASSQTGQGRDTQYF
V gene: TRBV3-1/TRBV3-2
D gene: TRBD1
J gene: TRBJ2-3
clone size: .

CDR3 DNA: TGTGCCAGCAGCTTGGCCGGGGGGAATGAGCAGTTCTTC
CDR3 protein: CASSLAGGNEQFF
V gene: TRBV5-4
D gene: TRBD2
J gene: TRBJ2-1
clone size: .

CDR3 DNA: TGCGCCAGCAGCCAATTACTACCGGGACTAGCGGCTGAGCAGTTCTTC
CDR3 protein: CASSQLLPGLAAEQFF
V gene: TRBV4-1
D gene: TRBD2
J gene: TRBJ2-1
clone size: .

CDR3 DNA: TGTGCCAGCAGTGAAAGGAGGTACGAGCAGTACTTC
CDR3 protein: CASSERRYEQYF
V gene: TRBV2
D gene: .
J gene: TRBJ2-7
clone size: .

CDR3 DNA: TGTGCCAGCAGTTTCCAGACTGAGAATACGCAGTATTTT
CDR3 protein: CASSFQTENTQYF
V gene: TRBV12-3/TRBV12-4
D gene: .
J gene: TRBJ2-3
clone size: .

CDR3 DNA: TGTGCCAGCAGCAACAGGGATGGAAACACCATATATTTT
CDR3 protein: CASSNRDGNTIYF
V gene: TRBV12-3/TRBV12-4
D gene: .
J gene: TRBJ1-3
clone size: few

CDR3 DNA: TGTGCCAGCAGCTTGGGGGGCGCAGGTACTGAAGCTTTCTTT
CDR3 protein: CASSLGGAGTEAFF
V gene: TRBV5-8
D gene: .
J gene: TRBJ1-1
clone size: .

CDR3 DNA: TGCGCCAGCAAGACAGGGACCACCGGGGAGCTGTTTTTT
CDR3 protein: CASKTGTTGELFF
V gene: TRBV10-2
D gene: TRBD1
J gene: TRBJ2-2
clone size: many

CDR3 DNA: TGCACCAGCAGCCAGGTGGCCAAAACCTACGAGCAGTACTTC
CDR3 protein: CTSSQVAKTYEQYF
V gene: TRBV1
D gene: .
J gene: TRBJ2-7
clone size: .

CDR3 DNA: TGTGCCAGCTCTCCGATGGCGGCCAGCTCCTACGAGCAGTACTTC
CDR3 protein: CASSPMAASSYEQYF
V gene: TRBV27
D gene: .
J gene: TRBJ2-7
clone size: few

CDR3 DNA: TGTGCCAGCAGGGAGACAGGGTTCGGCTACGAGCAGTACTTC
CDR3 protein: CASRETGFGYEQYF
V gene: TRBV2
D gene: TRBD1
J gene: TRBJ2-7
clone size: .

CDR3 DNA: TGCAGTGCTAGTCCAGGTACCACCTATGGCTACACCTTC
CDR3 protein: CSASPGTTYGYTF
V gene: TRBV20-1
D gene: .
J gene: TRBJ1-2
clone size: .

CDR3 DNA: TGTGCCAGCAGTTTACGGGGTGGCACTGAAGCTTTCTTT
CDR3 protein: CASSLRGGTEAFF
V gene: TRBV12-3/TRBV12-4
D gene: .
J gene: TRBJ1-1
clone size: .

CDR3 DNA: TGTGCCAGCTCACCAAACAGTGAACAGCCCCAGCATTTT
CDR3 protein: CASSPNSEQPQHF
V gene: TRBV18
D gene: .
J gene: TRBJ1-5
clone size: .

CDR3 DNA: TGTGCCTGGAGCGGACACCTAGAGAACTATGGCTACACCTTC
CDR3 protein: CAWSGHLENYGYTF
V gene: TRBV30
D gene: .
J gene: TRBJ1-2
clone size: .

CDR3 DNA: TGTGCCAGCAGTGGGACAGTGAACACTGAAGCTTTCTTT
CDR3 protein: CASSGTVNTEAFF
V gene: TRBV12-3/TRBV12-4
D gene: TRBD1
J gene: TRBJ1-1
clone size: .